This T cell receptor beta chain was captured by sequencing in a study of T cells in Graves' hyperthyroidism and ophthalmopathy. Findings of the study overall: Ophthalmopathy could be told apart from stable hyperthyroidism with a 13 V-J model.

Unmatched junction bases numbered 12, after V lost 4 bases and J lost 5 bases. The CDR3 has 17 residues. Germline V CDR1 and CDR2: SGHAT, FQNNGV. Fresh peripheral blood, approximately 10 ml, yielded the PBMCs. This clonotype was recorded a few times. Its matching antigen is unknown. The source material, RNA transcripts, was used to amplify TCR beta CDR3 regions. An initial round of RT-PCR targeting the TCR CDR3 relied on the HTBI primer set. TCRdb re-derived calls from the multiplex PCR reads in MiXCR, one entry per CDR3 protein. The sample has 600,000 to 700,000 distinct CDR3 sequences; about 14% are singletons.

The sample was blood. The rearrangement joins TRBV11-2 to TRBJ2-2, with 8 bases matching TRBD1. The clonotype was recovered from a woman aged 40 to 50 with Graves' ophthalmopathy. This chain's CDR3 is CASSSREDRARTGELFF. The DNA of the CDR3 is TGTGCCAGCAGCTCAAGGGAGGACAGGGCCAGAACCGGGGAGCTGTTTTTT.